This TCR beta chain is drawn from a study of PD-1 blockade in classical Hodgkin lymphoma. Trimming left V 3 bases short and J 6 bases short, with 5 bases between. Germline CDR1 MDHEN, CDR2 SYDVKM. The CDR3 length is 12 residues. Some clones are missing from TCRdb's copy, which holds only in-frame ones; the method was immunoSEQ multiplex PCR. The data contain some 4,600 clones, 70% to 85% of them seen just once; the ten biggest clones take up about 25%. Every one of the patients relapsed after autologous stem cell transplantation (brentuximab vedotin exposure was variable). It was by magnetic negative selection that CD8+ T cells were isolated from thawed PBMCs.

The specimen comprised CD8+ T cells from blood, sampled at baseline. The sequence came from a human donor with classical Hodgkin lymphoma. The chain joins TRBV28 to TRBJ2-2, with D tentatively TRBD2 (5 bases). CDR3 sequence (DNA): TGTGCCAGCAGTTTGGGAGCCGGGGAGCTGTTTTTT. Translating it yields CASSLGAGELFF.